Listed here are 24 T cell receptor beta chains from one sample, sequenced in a study of early T cells in non-severe SARS-CoV-2 infection. TCRdb re-derived calls from the 5' RACE reads in MiXCR, one entry per CDR3 protein. The sample has 30,000 to 40,000 distinct CDR3 sequences; 4.5% to 5.5% are singletons. Specimen: whole blood. These receptors were taken from an adult who was a healthcare worker with PCR-confirmed SARS-CoV-2 infection or an uninfected control (not recorded which).

This clonotype was counted only a few times. This sequence joins TRBV18 and TRBJ1-1; no firm D call. V was trimmed by 6 bases and J by 4 bases, leaving 12 bases between them. The CDR3 is made up of 13 amino acids. Germline lookup yields CDR1 KGHSH and CDR2 LQKENI. This CDR3 reads CASSARKGTEAFF. The DNA for the CDR3 is TGTGCCAGCTCCGCCCGAAAGGGCACTGAAGCTTTCTTT.

This clonotype has just a few counts. The chain carries TRBV6-5 and TRBJ2-5; D may correspond to TRBD1 or TRBD2 (6 bases each). The CDR3 is made up of 14 amino acids. The germline CDR1 and CDR2 sequences are MNHEY and SVGAGI. V was clipped by 0 bases and J by 7 bases, with 12 bases between them. The chain's CDR3 is CASSYSGGTRTQYF. DNA for the CDR3: TGTGCCAGCAGTTACTCCGGGGGCACTCGGACCCAGTACTTC.

This clonotype was seen many times. The DNA for the CDR3 is TGCAGCGTTGGTGAGGATAACACTGAAGCTTTCTTT. It specifies CSVGEDNTEAFF. The V gene is TRBV29-1, the J gene TRBJ1-1; D is undetermined. This CDR3 region has 12 residues. The germline V and J ends were trimmed by 4 bases and 2 bases, with 8 bases remaining between them. Looked up from germline, CDR1 is SQVTM and CDR2 is ANQGSEA.

This clonotype was found many times. The chain carries TRBV3-1 and TRBJ2-7, with unresolved D. The germline V and J ends were trimmed by 0 bases and 3 bases, with 9 bases remaining between them. Germline CDR1 reads LGHDT; CDR2 reads YNNKEL (reference sequence). The CDR3 is made up of 14 amino acids. The chain's CDR3 is CASSQEENRYEQYF. Written as DNA, the CDR3 is TGTGCCAGCAGCCAAGAGGAGAACCGCTACGAGCAGTACTTC.

This clonotype has at least ten counts. The chain couples TRBV30 to TRBJ1-2; 9 nucleotides agree with TRBD1. In germline, CDR1 is GTSNPN, CDR2 SVGIG (reference sequence). CDR3 size: 14 residues. Trimming removed 5 bases from V and 5 bases from J; junction bases left unmatched: 9. CDR3 sequence: CAWVPDRGIYGYTF. The CDR3 region has the DNA TGTGCCTGGGTCCCCGACAGGGGGATATATGGCTACACCTTC.

This clonotype was detected many times. The rearrangement uses TRBV20-1 and TRBJ2-7, with D unclear. The CDR3 length is 12 residues. V dropped 0 bases and J dropped 4 bases, with 7 bases sitting between them. The V gene's germline CDR1 is DFQATT and CDR2 SNEGSKA (reference sequence). The DNA for the CDR3 is TGCAGTGCTAGAGATTACGGGTACGAGCAGTACTTC. This codes for CSARDYGYEQYF.

This clonotype has ten or more counts. The chain employs TRBV5-5 and TRBJ1-1; no firm D call. Trimming left V 1 base short and J 2 bases short, with 15 bases between. The germline CDR1 and CDR2 sequences are SGHKS and YYEKEE (reference sequence). CDR3 size: 16 residues. CDR3 sequence (DNA): TGTGCCAGCAGCTTGACAACTGATATTGGAAACACTGAAGCTTTCTTT. This codes for CASSLTTDIGNTEAFF.

The table lists this clonotype with many counts. The rearrangement links TRBV12-3 or TRBV12-4 to TRBJ2-3, with 16 bases matching TRBD2. With 4 bases clipped from V and 2 bases from J, the junction kept 3 bases outside the gene matches. The CDR3 runs to 17 residues. The CDR3 bases are TGTGCCAGCAGTTCCGGGACTAGCGGGGGGGCCACAGATACGCAGTATTTT. The encoded protein is CASSSGTSGGATDTQYF.

This clonotype has at least ten counts. This sequence joins TRBV6-1 and TRBJ1-1, with D perhaps matching TRBD1 (6 bases). Looked up from germline, CDR1 is MNHNS and CDR2 is SASEGT. This CDR3 is 15 amino acids long. Trimming stripped 4 bases from V and 5 bases from J, with 17 bases between. CDR3 coding DNA: TGTGCCAGCAGTGGGGGGCGAGAGGGTTGGACTGAAGCTTTCTTT. Translated: CASSGGREGWTEAFF.

There are many counts of this clonotype. The V and J genes are TRBV19 and TRBJ1-5; D might be TRBD1 (5 bases). The V end lost 9 bases, the J end lost 7 bases, and 16 bases lay between the germline ends. Germline V gene sequence: CDR1 LNHDA, CDR2 SQIVND (reference sequence). This CDR3 region has 13 residues. The CDR3 reads CASAGGGSQPQHF. CDR3 DNA: TGTGCCAGCGCCGGGGGGGGATCACAGCCCCAGCATTTT.

This clonotype was observed at least ten times. The rearrangement uses TRBV7-2 and TRBJ2-7, with unresolved D. Trimming stripped 6 bases from V and 3 bases from J, with 12 bases between. Germline V lookup: CDR1 SGHTA, CDR2 FQGNSA. The CDR3 is made up of 13 amino acids. The CDR3 loop is CASSPPWSYEQYF. CDR3 DNA sequence: TGTGCCAGCAGTCCCCCCTGGAGCTACGAGCAGTACTTC.

This clonotype was observed many times. V and J are TRBV12-3 or TRBV12-4 and TRBJ1-1; D might be TRBD1 (6 bases). V dropped 4 bases and J dropped 5 bases, with 11 bases sitting between them. The CDR3 contains 13 residues. The CDR3 DNA reads TGTGCCAGCAGTTCCAGGGGAAAGACTGAAGCTTTCTTT. Translation gives CASSSRGKTEAFF.

This clonotype was picked up many times. The V gene is TRBV4-1, the J gene TRBJ2-1; TRBD2 matches at 8 bases. V lost 3 bases to trimming and J lost 15 bases; unmatched junction nucleotides: 10. The CDR3 covers 13 residues. Per the germline V gene, CDR1 is MGHRA and CDR2 is YSYEKL. The CDR3 here is CASSQFGGGPRFF. CDR3 nucleotide sequence: TGCGCCAGCAGCCAGTTCGGGGGGGGGCCTAGGTTCTTC.

Many counts were recorded for this clonotype. This rearrangement joins TRBV5-1 to TRBJ2-3; TRBD2 aligns across 13 bases. There are 16 residues in the CDR3. Germline V CDR1 and CDR2: SGHRS, YFSETQ. J gave up 4 bases and V 3 bases, and 5 bases lay outside the gene matches. The CDR3: CASSWGGLAGSDTQYF. CDR3 nucleotides: TGCGCCAGCAGCTGGGGGGGACTAGCGGGATCAGATACGCAGTATTTT. The full variable domain, its missing parts supplied by reference TRBV5-1 and TRBJ2-3, is KAGVTQTPRYLIKTRGQQVTLSCSPISGHRSVSWYQQTPGQGLQFLFEYFSETQRNKGNFPGRFSGRQFSNSRSEMNVSTLELGDSALYLCASSWGGLAGSDTQYFGPGTRLTVL.

This clonotype was picked up many times. The chain uses TRBV7-9 and TRBJ1-2, with D maybe TRBD1 (5 bases). Germline CDR1 SEHNR, CDR2 FQNEAQ (reference sequence). The CDR3 has 16 amino acids. Deletions cut 1 base from V and 0 bases from J, with 12 bases between. CDR3 nucleotides: TGTGCCAGCAGCTTAGGGGGCGCGGAGGCTAACTATGGCTACACCTTC. It is translated as CASSLGGAEANYGYTF. Full variable domain (missing parts from reference TRBV7-9 and TRBJ1-2): DTGVSQNPRHKITKRGQNVTFRCDPISEHNRLYWYRQTLGQGPEFLTYFQNEAQLEKSRLLSDRFSAERPKGSFSTLEIQRTEQGDSAMYLCASSLGGAEANYGYTFGSGTRLTVV.

Concerning this clonotype: A much larger clone differs by one base, so this may be a read error. The chain is built from TRBV5-5 and TRBJ2-7, with D perhaps being TRBD1 or TRBD2 (5 bases each). The CDR3 runs 13 residues. The germline V gene encodes CDR1 SGHKS and CDR2 YYEKEE (reference sequence). Written as DNA, the CDR3 is TGTGTCAGCAGCTTTCGTGAGGGGTACGAGCAGTACTTC. It specifies CVSSFREGYEQYF.

This clonotype has at least ten counts. V gene TRBV20-1 combines with J gene TRBJ1-2; 9 bases are shared with TRBD1. The trim removed 0 bases at V and 10 bases at J, leaving 9 bases unmatched. The length of the CDR3 is 14 residues. Germline CDR1 reads DFQATT; CDR2 reads SNEGSKA (reference sequence). CDR3 sequence (DNA): TGCAGTGCTAGAGATTCGAGTACAGGGGGCGACTACACCTTC. Protein sequence: CSARDSSTGGDYTF.

This clonotype has ten or more counts. The CDR3 DNA reads as TGCAGTGCTAGAGATGGGTGGGGACGAAATCAGTTCTTC. Amino acids: CSARDGWGRNQFF. This sequence joins TRBV20-1 and TRBJ2-1; D assignment may be TRBD1 or TRBD2 (5 bases each). CDR3 length: 13 amino acids. The V and J ends lost 0 bases and 13 bases respectively, with 16 bases between them. CDR1 and CDR2 from the germline V gene are DFQATT and SNEGSKA (reference sequence).

This CDR3 reads CASSVAGAKNIQYF. CDR3 nucleotides: TGTGCCAGCAGCGTGGCTGGGGCCAAAAACATTCAGTACTTC. V and J are TRBV7-3 and TRBJ2-4; D gene unclear. The germline V and J ends were trimmed by 5 bases and 1 base, with 9 bases remaining between them. CDR3 length equals 14 residues. In germline, CDR1 is SGHTA, CDR2 FQGTGA. The full variable domain, its missing parts supplied by reference TRBV7-3 and TRBJ2-4, is GAGVSQTPSNKVTEKGKYVELRCDPISGHTALYWYRQSLGQGPEFLIYFQGTGAADDSGLPNDRFFAVRPEGSVSTLKIQRTERGDSAVYLCASSVAGAKNIQYFGAGTRLSVL.

This clonotype was observed a handful of times. This may stem from a read error, because a much larger clone lies one nucleotide away. The rearrangement links TRBV5-1 to TRBJ1-4; perhaps TRBD1 as D (5 bases). Germline values: CDR1 SGHRS, CDR2 YFSETQ. The length of the CDR3 is 15 residues. This CDR3 is CVSQEGTVTNEKLFF. In DNA, the CDR3 is TGCGTCAGCCAGGAGGGGACGGTAACTAATGAAAAACTGTTTTTT.

This clonotype was seen at least ten times. This chain uses TRBV10-3 with TRBJ1-1; D uncertain. The CDR3 has 15 amino acids. Trimming stripped 6 bases from V and 5 bases from J, with 19 bases between. Germline V gene data show CDR1 as ENHRY and CDR2 as SYGVKD. CDR3 in amino acids: CAISPLGWGKTEAFF. In DNA form, the CDR3 reads TGTGCCATCAGCCCCCTGGGGTGGGGTAAAACTGAAGCTTTCTTT.

This clonotype was observed at least ten times. The V and J genes are TRBV4-1 and TRBJ1-3; D ambiguous. CDR1 is MGHRA, CDR2 YSYEKL, per germline. V was pared by 0 bases and J by 0 bases, with 9 bases between. The CDR3 has 16 residues. The CDR3 protein is CASSQEQLLSGNTIYF. CDR3 in DNA: TGCGCCAGCAGCCAAGAACAGTTGCTCTCTGGAAACACCATATATTTT.

This clonotype was detected ten times or more. The chain is built from TRBV3-1 and TRBJ2-1; possible D gene TRBD2, 7 bases. This CDR3 contains 14 residues. The germline V gene encodes CDR1 LGHDT and CDR2 YNNKEL (reference sequence). V gave up 5 bases and J gave up 6 bases, with 14 bases separating them. CDR3 DNA sequence: TGTGCCAGCAGCTGGGGGGGCCTCTCCAATGAGCAGTTCTTC. It translates to CASSWGGLSNEQFF.

This clonotype was detected ten times or more. The rearrangement joins TRBV5-1 to TRBJ1-2, with 7 nucleotides matching TRBD1. CDR3 length: 14 amino acids. Trimming cost V 4 bases and J 4 bases; bases outside gene matches: 7. CDR1 SGHRS and CDR2 YFSETQ come from the germline V gene. CDR3 protein: CASSQETGSYGYTF. The CDR3 region has the DNA TGCGCCAGCAGCCAAGAGACAGGGTCCTATGGCTACACCTTC.